Following are 17 T cell receptor beta chains from one sample sequenced in a study of response to subunit inactivated influenza vaccine. TCRdb redid the calling of the RT-PCR reads with MiXCR, one entry per CDR3 protein. The data contain some 640,000 distinct CDR3 sequences, approximately 15% of them singletons. Sample: PBMCs from blood, taken around 15 days before vaccination. These receptors came from a man aged 50-60 years who received an inactivated influenza vaccine.

This clonotype was seen a handful of times. The chain has TRBV6-2 or TRBV6-3 and TRBJ1-5; perhaps TRBD1 as D (6 bases). The CDR3 is made up of 13 amino acids. Germline CDR1 reads MNHEY; CDR2 reads SVGEGT. The V gene lost 5 bases and the J gene lost 7 bases, with 12 bases spanning the gap. CDR3 coding DNA: TGTGCCAGCAGTCGACAGGACCACCAGCCCCAGCATTTT. The encoded protein is CASSRQDHQPQHF.

The rearrangement links TRBV2 to TRBJ2-1, with TRBD2 matching 11 bases. The CDR3 runs 15 residues. Germline lookup yields CDR1 SNHLY and CDR2 FYNNEI. J was trimmed by 2 bases and V by 7 bases; bases with no gene match: 4. This chain's CDR3 is CASTKGLAAYNEQFF. The CDR3 DNA reads as TGTGCCAGCACTAAGGGACTAGCGGCCTACAATGAGCAGTTCTTC.

The chain joins TRBV4-1 to TRBJ2-7; 10 positions match TRBD2. Losses at the gene ends were 0 bases for V and 2 bases for J; bases not matched to a gene: 13. Germline V gives CDR1 MGHRA, CDR2 YSYEKL. The CDR3 totals 19 residues. The CDR3 DNA sequence: TGCGCCAGCAGCCAAGATCCTGGGGCTAGCGGGGGTACGGCCTACGAGCAGTACTTC. It translates to CASSQDPGASGGTAYEQYF.

This chain connects TRBV7-3 to TRBJ2-1; 15 nucleotides match TRBD2. Germline V gene sequence: CDR1 SGHTA, CDR2 FQGTGA. Trimming removed 6 bases from V and 10 bases from J; junction bases left unmatched: 10. The CDR3 loop spans 16 amino acids. The CDR3 coding sequence is TGTGCCAGCAGACGGACTAGCGGGAGGGTCCAGGTCGAGCAGTTCTTC. Translating it yields CASRRTSGRVQVEQFF.

The CDR3 bases are TGCAGTGCTTCGGACAGGGGGGGAAACACCATATATTTT. Amino acid sequence: CSASDRGGNTIYF. The chain has TRBV20-1 and TRBJ1-3; 10 bases are shared with TRBD1. Per the germline V gene, CDR1 is DFQATT and CDR2 is SNEGSKA (reference sequence). V was clipped by 5 bases and J by 4 bases; unmatched bases: 2. This CDR3 region has 13 residues.

The chain couples TRBV20-1 to TRBJ2-5; 7 bases line up with TRBD1. The germline gives CDR1 DFQATT, CDR2 SNEGSKA (reference sequence). The CDR3 has 15 residues. J lost 4 bases, V lost 0 bases, and 8 bases had no gene match. CDR3 loop: CSARDGTRGRETQYF. CDR3 DNA sequence: TGCAGTGCTAGAGACGGGACCAGGGGGAGAGAGACCCAGTACTTC.

The chain is built from TRBV18 and TRBJ2-3, with D possibly matching TRBD2 (5 bases). Trimming took off 0 bases at V and 8 bases at J, with 15 bases between the two ends. This CDR3 has 15 residues. Germline V gene data show CDR1 as KGHSH and CDR2 as LQKENI. Here the CDR3 DNA reads TGTGCCAGCTCACCACCGGCTAGTCCTGCGGGTACGCAGTATTTT. This encodes CASSPPASPAGTQYF.

The rearrangement uses TRBV9 and TRBJ2-3; tentative D call: TRBD2 (6 bases). Germline V gives CDR1 SGDLS, CDR2 YYNGEE. The length of the CDR3 is 15 residues. Deletions cut 4 bases from V and 4 bases from J, with 16 bases between. The CDR3 DNA follows: TGTGCCAGCAGCCCTGGTGGGGGGTCGGCAGATACGCAGTATTTT. It specifies CASSPGGGSADTQYF.

The CDR3: CASSQSTTYEQYF. CDR3 nucleotide sequence: TGTGCCAGCAGCCAATCGACCACCTACGAGCAGTACTTC. The V gene is TRBV4-2, the J gene TRBJ2-7, with D hard to call. V shed 2 bases and J shed 2 bases, with 7 bases lying between them. The CDR3 contains 13 residues. Germline CDR1 LGHNA, CDR2 YNFKEQ.

The table lists this clonotype with a few counts. The rearrangement uses TRBV6-2 or TRBV6-3 and TRBJ2-1; 10 nucleotides match TRBD2. This CDR3 is built from 14 residues. From germline, CDR1 is MNHEY and CDR2 SVGEGT. V lost 8 bases and J lost 8; bases outside the gene matches: 9. CDR3 sequence reads: CASGSAGGRDEQFF. The CDR3 bases are TGTGCCAGCGGATCAGCGGGGGGGAGGGATGAGCAGTTCTTC.

Only a few counts were recorded for this clonotype. V gene TRBV24-1 combines with J gene TRBJ2-1; TRBD2 matches at 10 bases. Germline loops: CDR1 KGHDR, CDR2 SFDVKD. The CDR3 runs 14 residues. Trimming at V came to 7 bases and at J to 4 bases, leaving 3 bases not matched to a gene. CDR3 loop: CATSLSGRYNEQFF. The CDR3, as DNA: TGTGCCACCAGCCTTAGCGGGAGGTACAATGAGCAGTTCTTC.

The rearrangement uses TRBV5-1 and TRBJ2-3; 10 positions match TRBD2. The CDR3 is 16 residues long. V lost 7 bases and J lost 5; bases outside the gene matches: 13. Germline values: CDR1 SGHRS, CDR2 YFSETQ. The CDR3 DNA reads as TGCGCCAGCCAGTTTGCTAGCGGGGGACCAGGAGATACGCAGTATTTT. Its protein product is CASQFASGGPGDTQYF.

This clonotype was seen many times. V is TRBV12-3 or TRBV12-4 and J is TRBJ1-6; 9 bases agree with TRBD1. The V and J ends lost 0 bases and 7 bases, in that order; junction bases with no gene match: 1. The CDR3 loop spans 15 amino acids. The CDR3 is CASSLAGTGNSPLHF. The CDR3 DNA sequence: TGTGCCAGCAGTTTAGCTGGGACAGGGAATTCACCCCTCCACTTT.

This clonotype showed up just a few times. The genes are TRBV2 and TRBJ1-5, with D possibly matching TRBD1 (5 bases). The V gene's germline CDR1 is SNHLY and CDR2 FYNNEI. The CDR3 totals 12 residues. V dropped 6 bases and J dropped 7 bases, with 10 bases sitting between them. In DNA, the CDR3 is TGTGCCAGCAGCGGCAGGGAGCAGCCCCAGCATTTT. This gives the protein CASSGREQPQHF.

V and J are TRBV28 and TRBJ2-5; 9 bases map to TRBD1. Germline V lookup: CDR1 MDHEN, CDR2 SYDVKM. V shed 2 bases, J shed 0 bases, and the junction held 7 bases outside the gene matches. CDR3 length: 17 amino acids. For the CDR3, the DNA is TGTGCCAGCAGTTTAAACCCGGACAGGGGAGACCAAGAGACCCAGTACTTC. Protein product: CASSLNPDRGDQETQYF.

The gene calls are TRBV12-3 or TRBV12-4 and TRBJ1-2; 10 nucleotides match TRBD1. The CDR3 runs 16 residues. The ends lost 6 bases at V and 2 bases at J; junction bases unmatched: 9. As DNA, the CDR3 is TGTGCCAGCAGCCGAACGCCGGGACAGGGGAACTATGGCTACACCTTC. It specifies CASSRTPGQGNYGYTF.

The chain combines TRBV5-6 with TRBJ2-1; D gene ambiguous. CDR1 SGHDT and CDR2 YYEEEE come from the germline V gene. With 1 base removed from V and 3 bases from J, the gap between germline ends came to 17 bases. This CDR3 spans 17 amino acids. The DNA for the CDR3 is TGTGCCAGCAGCTTGACCTCTAGACTTCTCGACTACAATGAGCAGTTCTTC. As protein: CASSLTSRLLDYNEQFF.